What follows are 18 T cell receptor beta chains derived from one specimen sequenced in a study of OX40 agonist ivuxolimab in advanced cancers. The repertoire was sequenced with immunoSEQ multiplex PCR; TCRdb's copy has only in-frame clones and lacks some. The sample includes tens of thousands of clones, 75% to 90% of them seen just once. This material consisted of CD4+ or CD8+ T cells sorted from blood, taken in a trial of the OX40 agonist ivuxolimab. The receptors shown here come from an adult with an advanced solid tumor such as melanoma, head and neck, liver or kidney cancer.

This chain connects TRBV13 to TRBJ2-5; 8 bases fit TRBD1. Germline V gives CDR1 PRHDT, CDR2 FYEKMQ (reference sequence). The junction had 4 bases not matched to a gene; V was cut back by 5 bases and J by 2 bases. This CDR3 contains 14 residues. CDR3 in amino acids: CASSTRTGQETQYF. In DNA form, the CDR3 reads TGTGCCAGCAGCACCCGGACAGGGCAAGAGACCCAGTACTTC. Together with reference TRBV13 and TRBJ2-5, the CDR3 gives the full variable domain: AAGVIQSPRHLIKEKRETATLKCYPIPRHDTVYWYQQGPGQDPQFLISFYEKMQSDKGSIPDRFSAQQFSDYHSELNMSSLELGDSALYFCASSTRTGQETQYFGPGTRLLVL.

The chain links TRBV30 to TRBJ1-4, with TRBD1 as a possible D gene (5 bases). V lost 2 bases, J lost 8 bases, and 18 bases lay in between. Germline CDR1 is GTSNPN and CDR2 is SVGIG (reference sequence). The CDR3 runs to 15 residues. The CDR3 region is CAWSTPGFYGEKLFF. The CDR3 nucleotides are TGTGCCTGGAGTACTCCAGGGTTTTATGGGGAAAAACTGTTTTTT.

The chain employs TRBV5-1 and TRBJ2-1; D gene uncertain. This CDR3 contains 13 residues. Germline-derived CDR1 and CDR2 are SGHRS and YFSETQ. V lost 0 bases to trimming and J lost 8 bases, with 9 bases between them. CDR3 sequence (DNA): TGCGCCAGCAGCTTGGAGTTTGGCTATGAGCAGTTCTTC. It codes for CASSLEFGYEQFF.

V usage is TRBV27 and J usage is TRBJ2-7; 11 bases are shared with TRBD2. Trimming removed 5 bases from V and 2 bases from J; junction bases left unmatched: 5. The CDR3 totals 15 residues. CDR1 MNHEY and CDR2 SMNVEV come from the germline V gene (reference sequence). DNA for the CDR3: TGTGCCAGCAGTCTAGGGACTAGCGGACCCTACGAGCAGTACTTC. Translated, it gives CASSLGTSGPYEQYF.

CDR3 nucleotides: TGTGCCAGCAGCTTAAGACTAGCGGGAGGGCCGAACACCGGGGAGCTGTTTTTT. Its protein product is CASSLRLAGGPNTGELFF. This chain connects TRBV7-8 to TRBJ2-2; 14 bases align to TRBD2. CDR3 length equals 18 residues. Trimming cost V 2 bases and J 0 bases; bases outside gene matches: 2. The germline gives CDR1 SGHVS, CDR2 FQNEAQ.

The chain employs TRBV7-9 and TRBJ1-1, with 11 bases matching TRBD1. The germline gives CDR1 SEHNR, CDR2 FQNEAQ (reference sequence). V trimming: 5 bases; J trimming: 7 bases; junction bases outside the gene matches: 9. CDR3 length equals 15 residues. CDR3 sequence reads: CASSLWTGGALEAFF. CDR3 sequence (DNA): TGTGCCAGCAGCCTGTGGACAGGGGGCGCACTTGAAGCTTTCTTT.

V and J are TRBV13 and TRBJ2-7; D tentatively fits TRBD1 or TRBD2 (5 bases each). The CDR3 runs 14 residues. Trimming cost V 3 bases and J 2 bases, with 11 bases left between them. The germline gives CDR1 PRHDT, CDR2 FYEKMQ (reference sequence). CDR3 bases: TGTGCCAGCAGCTTGACTCAGGGACCCTACGAGCAGTACTTC. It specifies CASSLTQGPYEQYF.

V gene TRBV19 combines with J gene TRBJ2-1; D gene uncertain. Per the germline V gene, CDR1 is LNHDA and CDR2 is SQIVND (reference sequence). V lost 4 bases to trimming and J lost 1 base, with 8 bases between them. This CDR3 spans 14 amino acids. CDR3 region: CASSTIGSYNEQFF. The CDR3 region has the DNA TGTGCCAGTAGTACTATCGGTTCCTACAATGAGCAGTTCTTC.

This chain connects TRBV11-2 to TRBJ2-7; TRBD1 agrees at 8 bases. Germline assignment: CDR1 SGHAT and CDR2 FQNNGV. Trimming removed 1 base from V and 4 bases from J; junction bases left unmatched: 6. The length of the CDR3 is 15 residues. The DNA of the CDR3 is TGTGCCAGCAGCTTAGCTTCGGACAGGGTTTACGAGCAGTACTTC. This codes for CASSLASDRVYEQYF. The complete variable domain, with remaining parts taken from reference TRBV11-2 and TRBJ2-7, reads EAGVAQSPRYKIIEKRQSVAFWCNPISGHATLYWYQQILGQGPKLLIQFQNNGVVDDSQLPKDRFSAERLKGVDSTLKIQPAKLEDSAVYLCASSLASDRVYEQYFGPGTRLTVT.

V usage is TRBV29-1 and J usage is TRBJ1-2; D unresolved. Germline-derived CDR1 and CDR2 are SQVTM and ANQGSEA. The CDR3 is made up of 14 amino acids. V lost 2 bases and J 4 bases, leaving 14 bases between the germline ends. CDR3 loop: CSVESLTLLYGYTF. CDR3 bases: TGCAGCGTTGAATCCCTGACACTCCTCTATGGCTACACCTTC. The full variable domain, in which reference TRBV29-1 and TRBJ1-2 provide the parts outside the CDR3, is SAVISQKPSRDICQRGTSLTIQCQVDSQVTMMFWYRQQPGQSLTLIATANQGSEATYESGFVIDKFPISRPNLTFSTLTVSNMSPEDSSIYLCSVESLTLLYGYTFGSGTRLTVV.

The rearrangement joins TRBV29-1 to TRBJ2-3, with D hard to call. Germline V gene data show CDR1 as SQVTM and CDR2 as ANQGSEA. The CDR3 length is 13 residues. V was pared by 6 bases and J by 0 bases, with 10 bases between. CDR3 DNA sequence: TGCAGCGTATCAGGACCTAGCACAGATACGCAGTATTTT. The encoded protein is CSVSGPSTDTQYF.

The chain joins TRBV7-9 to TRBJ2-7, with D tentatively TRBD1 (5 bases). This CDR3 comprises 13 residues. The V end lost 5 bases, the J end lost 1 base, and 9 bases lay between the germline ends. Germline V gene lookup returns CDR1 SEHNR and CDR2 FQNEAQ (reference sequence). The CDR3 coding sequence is TGTGCCAGCAGCCAGCAGGGTTCCTACGAGCAGTACTTC. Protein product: CASSQQGSYEQYF.

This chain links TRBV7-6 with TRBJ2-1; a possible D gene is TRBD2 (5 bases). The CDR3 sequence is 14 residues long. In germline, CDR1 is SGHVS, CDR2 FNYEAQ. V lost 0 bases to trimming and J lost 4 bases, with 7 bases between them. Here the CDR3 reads CASSLAGVYNEQFF. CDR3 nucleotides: TGTGCCAGCAGCTTAGCGGGAGTTTACAATGAGCAGTTCTTC.

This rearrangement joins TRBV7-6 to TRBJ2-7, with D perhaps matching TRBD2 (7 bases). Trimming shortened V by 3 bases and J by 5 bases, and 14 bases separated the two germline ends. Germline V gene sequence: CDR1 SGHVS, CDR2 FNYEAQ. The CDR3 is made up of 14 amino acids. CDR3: CASSLAGAGDEQYF. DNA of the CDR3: TGTGCCAGCAGCTTGGCGGGGGCCGGCGACGAGCAGTACTTC.

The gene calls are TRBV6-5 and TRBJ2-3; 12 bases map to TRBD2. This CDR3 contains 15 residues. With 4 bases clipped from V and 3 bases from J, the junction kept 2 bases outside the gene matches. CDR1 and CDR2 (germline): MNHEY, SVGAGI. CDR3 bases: TGTGCCAGCAGTTTAGGACTAGCGGGGACAGATACGCAGTATTTT. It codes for CASSLGLAGTDTQYF.

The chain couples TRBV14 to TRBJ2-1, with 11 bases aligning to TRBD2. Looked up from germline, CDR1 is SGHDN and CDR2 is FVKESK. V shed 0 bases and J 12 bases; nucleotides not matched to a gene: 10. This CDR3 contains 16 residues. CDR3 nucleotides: TGTGCCAGCAGCCAAGATGTAGAACTAGCGGGAGCAGGGCAGTTCTTC. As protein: CASSQDVELAGAGQFF.

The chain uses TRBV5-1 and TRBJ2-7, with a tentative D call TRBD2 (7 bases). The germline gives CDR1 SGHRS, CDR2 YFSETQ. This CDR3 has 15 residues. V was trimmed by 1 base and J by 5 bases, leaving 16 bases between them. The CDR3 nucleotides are TGCGCCAGCAGCTTGTTTACAGGGACTATGGACGAGCAGTACTTC. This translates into CASSLFTGTMDEQYF.

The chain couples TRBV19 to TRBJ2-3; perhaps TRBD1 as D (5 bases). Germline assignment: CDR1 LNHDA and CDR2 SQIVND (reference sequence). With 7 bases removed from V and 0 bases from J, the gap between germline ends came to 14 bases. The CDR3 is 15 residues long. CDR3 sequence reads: CASNGARASTDTQYF. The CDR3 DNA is TGTGCCAGTAATGGGGCCAGGGCAAGCACAGATACGCAGTATTTT.